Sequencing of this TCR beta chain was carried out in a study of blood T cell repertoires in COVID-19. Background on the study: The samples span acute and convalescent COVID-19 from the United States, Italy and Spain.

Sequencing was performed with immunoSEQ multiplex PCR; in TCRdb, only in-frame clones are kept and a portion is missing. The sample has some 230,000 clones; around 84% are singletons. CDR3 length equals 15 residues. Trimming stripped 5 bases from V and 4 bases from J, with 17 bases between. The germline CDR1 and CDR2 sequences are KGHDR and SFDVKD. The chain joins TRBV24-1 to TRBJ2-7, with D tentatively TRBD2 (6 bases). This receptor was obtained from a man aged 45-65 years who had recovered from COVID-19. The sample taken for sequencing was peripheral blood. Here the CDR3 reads CATSGWTGAHYEQYF. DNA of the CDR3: TGTGCCACCAGTGGATGGACGGGAGCCCATTACGAGCAGTACTTC.